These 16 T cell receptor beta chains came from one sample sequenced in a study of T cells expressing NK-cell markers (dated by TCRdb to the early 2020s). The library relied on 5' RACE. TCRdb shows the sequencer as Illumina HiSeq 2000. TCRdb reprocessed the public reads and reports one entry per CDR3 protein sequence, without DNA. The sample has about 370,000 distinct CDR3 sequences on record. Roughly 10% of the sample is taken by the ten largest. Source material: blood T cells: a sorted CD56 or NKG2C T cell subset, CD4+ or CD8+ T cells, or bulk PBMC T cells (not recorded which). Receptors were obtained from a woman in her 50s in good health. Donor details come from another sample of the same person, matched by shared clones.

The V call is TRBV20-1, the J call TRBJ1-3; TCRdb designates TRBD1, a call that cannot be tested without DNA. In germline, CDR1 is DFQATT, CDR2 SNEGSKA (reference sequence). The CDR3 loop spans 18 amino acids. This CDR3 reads CSARTPGTGVHSGNTIYF.

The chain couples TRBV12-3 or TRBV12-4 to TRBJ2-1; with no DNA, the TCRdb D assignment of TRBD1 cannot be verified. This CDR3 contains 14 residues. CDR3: CASTPTGRGNEQFF.

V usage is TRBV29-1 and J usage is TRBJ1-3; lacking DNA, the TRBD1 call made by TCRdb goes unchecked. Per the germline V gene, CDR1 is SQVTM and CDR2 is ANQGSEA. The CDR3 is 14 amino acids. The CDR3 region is CSVRSPAVGNTIYF.

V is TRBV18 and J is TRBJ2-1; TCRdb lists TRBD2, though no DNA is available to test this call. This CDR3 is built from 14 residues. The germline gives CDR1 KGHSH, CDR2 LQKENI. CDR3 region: CASSPGRVAGEQFF.

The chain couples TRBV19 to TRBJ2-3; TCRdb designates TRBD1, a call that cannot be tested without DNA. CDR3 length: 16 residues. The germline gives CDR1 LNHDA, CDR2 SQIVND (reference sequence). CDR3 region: CASSDSRAEGTDTQYF.

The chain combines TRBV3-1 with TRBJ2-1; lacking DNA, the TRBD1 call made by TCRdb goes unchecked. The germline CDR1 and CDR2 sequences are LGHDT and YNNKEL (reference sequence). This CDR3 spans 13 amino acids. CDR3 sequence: CASSHLQGNEQFF.

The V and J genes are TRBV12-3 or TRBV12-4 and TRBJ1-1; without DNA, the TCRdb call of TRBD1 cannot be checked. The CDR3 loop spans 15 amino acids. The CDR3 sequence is CASSSPDRAHTEAFF.

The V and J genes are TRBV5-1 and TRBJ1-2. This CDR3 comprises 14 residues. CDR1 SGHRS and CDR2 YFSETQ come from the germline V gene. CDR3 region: CASSPTRADYGYTF.

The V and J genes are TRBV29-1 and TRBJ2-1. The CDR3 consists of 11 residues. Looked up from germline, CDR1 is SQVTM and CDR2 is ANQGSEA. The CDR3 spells CSVERVNEQFF.

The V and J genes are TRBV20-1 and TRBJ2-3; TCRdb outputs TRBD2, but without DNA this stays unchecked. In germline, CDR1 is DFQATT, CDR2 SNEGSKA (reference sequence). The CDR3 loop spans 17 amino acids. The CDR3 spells CSAEPGLADRTTDTQYF.

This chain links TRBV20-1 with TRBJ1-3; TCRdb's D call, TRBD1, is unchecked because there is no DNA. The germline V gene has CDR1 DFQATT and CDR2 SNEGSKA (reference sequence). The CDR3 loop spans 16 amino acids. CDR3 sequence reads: CSASAFRGSSGNTIYF.

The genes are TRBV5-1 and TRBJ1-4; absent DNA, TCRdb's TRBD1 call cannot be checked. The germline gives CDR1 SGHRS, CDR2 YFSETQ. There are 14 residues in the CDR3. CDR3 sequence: CASSLLQGGEKLFF.

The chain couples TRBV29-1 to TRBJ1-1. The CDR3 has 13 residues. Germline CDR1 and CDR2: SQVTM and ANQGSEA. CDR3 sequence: CSVWEGLNTEAFF.

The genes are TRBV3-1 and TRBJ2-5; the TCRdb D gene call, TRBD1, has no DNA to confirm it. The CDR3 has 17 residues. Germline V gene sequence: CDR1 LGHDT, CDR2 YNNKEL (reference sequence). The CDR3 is CASSQDFGTGTQETQYF.

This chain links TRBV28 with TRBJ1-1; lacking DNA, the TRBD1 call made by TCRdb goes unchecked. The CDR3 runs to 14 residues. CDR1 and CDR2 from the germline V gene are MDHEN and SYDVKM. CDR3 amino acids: CASSSTGFNTEAFF. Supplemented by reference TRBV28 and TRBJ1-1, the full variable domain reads DVKVTQSSRYLVKRTGEKVFLECVQDMDHENMFWYRQDPGLGLRLIYFSYDVKMKEKGDIPEGYSVSREKKERFSLILESASTNQTSMYLCASSSTGFNTEAFFGQGTRLTVV.

This CDR3 is CASSGTGPYGYTF. V gene TRBV2 combines with J gene TRBJ1-2; no DNA is available, so the TRBD1 call from TCRdb remains unchecked. Germline values: CDR1 SNHLY, CDR2 FYNNEI. The CDR3 has 13 residues.